This is a list of T cell receptor beta chains from one sample in a study of blood T cell repertoires in COVID-19. The assay was immunoSEQ multiplex PCR, and TCRdb's table has in-frame clones only and misses some. The profile shows under 200,000 clones, around 80% of them singletons. The sequenced sample was peripheral blood. These receptors were obtained from a man in his 70s with active or convalescent COVID-19. Each CDR3 is given with its conserved first and last residue. Fields, in order: D gene, J gene, CDR3 length, V gene, clone size, CDR3 protein, CDR3 DNA. D genes are given only for firm matches. The size field is filled for only some rows; it gives once, few, many or a size class.

TRBD1 | TRBJ1-3 | 14 | TRBV12-5 | NA | CASGTGAYGNTIYF | TGTGCTAGTGGAACAGGGGCCTATGGAAACACCATATATTTT
NA | TRBJ2-7 | 14 | TRBV6-5 | NA | CASTVALDSYEQYF | TGTGCCAGCACCGTGGCACTAGACTCCTACGAGCAGTACTTC
NA | TRBJ1-2 | 16 | TRBV15 | NA | CATSRGEDRPYYGYTF | TGTGCCACCAGCAGAGGGGAGGACCGCCCCTACTATGGCTACACCTTC
TRBD1 | TRBJ1-1 | 16 | TRBV5-1 | NA | CASSFTQGGLATEAFF | TGCGCCAGCAGCTTTACCCAGGGGGGCTTGGCCACTGAAGCTTTCTTT
TRBD1 | TRBJ1-3 | 13 | TRBV7-2 | NA | CASSSTGLNTIYF | TGTGCCAGCAGCTCGACAGGGTTGAACACCATATATTTT
TRBD1 | TRBJ1-1 | 14 | TRBV5-8 | NA | CASSSDRGHTEAFF | TGTGCCAGCAGCTCAGACAGGGGACACACTGAAGCTTTCTTT
TRBD1 | TRBJ1-4 | 14 | TRBV5-1 | once | CASSSGQAEEKLFF | TGCGCCAGCAGCTCGGGACAGGCGGAGGAAAAACTGTTTTTT
NA | TRBJ1-4 | 16 | TRBV11-2 | NA | CASSSLKQGRREKLFF | TGTGCCAGCAGCTCCCTCAAACAGGGCAGACGTGAAAAACTGTTTTTT
NA | TRBJ2-7 | 15 | TRBV19 | once | CASSLGGQGTYEQYF | TGTGCCAGTAGTTTGGGCGGGCAGGGGACCTACGAGCAGTACTTC
TRBD2 | TRBJ2-3 | 15 | TRBV20-1 | NA | CSASKASGVLNTQYF | TGCAGTGCTAGTAAAGCTAGCGGGGTTTTAAATACGCAGTATTTT
TRBD2 | TRBJ2-1 | 14 | TRBV12-5 | NA | CASGIAGVWNEQFF | TGTGCTAGTGGTATAGCGGGGGTCTGGAATGAGCAGTTCTTC
TRBD1 | TRBJ2-7 | 15 | TRBV27 | NA | CASSKGQGSSYEQYF | TGTGCCAGCAGCAAAGGACAGGGGAGCTCCTACGAGCAGTACTTC
TRBD2 | TRBJ2-3 | 17 | TRBV24-1 | NA | CATSPRTSGSSTDTQYF | TGTGCCACCAGCCCTAGGACTAGCGGCTCTAGCACAGATACGCAGTATTTT
NA | TRBJ1-1 | 16 | TRBV18 | NA | CASSPEERVLGTEAFF | TGTGCCAGCTCACCAGAGGAGAGGGTCTTGGGGACTGAAGCTTTCTTT
NA | TRBJ2-2 | 13 | TRBV7-9 | NA | CASSPENTGELFF | TGTGCCAGCAGCCCAGAGAACACCGGGGAGCTGTTTTTT
NA | TRBJ1-6 | 15 | TRBV28 | NA | CASRGASSYNSPLHF | TGTGCCAGTCGGGGAGCGAGCTCCTATAATTCACCCCTCCACTTT
NA | TRBJ1-3 | 15 | TRBV6-1 | NA | CASSEFTWSGNTIYF | TGTGCCAGCAGTGAGTTCACATGGTCCGGAAACACCATATATTTT
TRBD1 | TRBJ2-7 | 14 | TRBV11-2 | NA | CASSGQGVGYEQYF | TGTGCCAGCAGCGGACAGGGGGTAGGCTACGAGCAGTACTTC
TRBD1 | TRBJ2-7 | 15 | TRBV9 | NA | CASSEGGQGTTEQYF | TGTGCCAGCAGCGAAGGGGGACAGGGCACAACCGAGCAGTACTTC
TRBD1 | TRBJ1-2 | 16 | TRBV2 | NA | CASSEPGQGGNYGYTF | TGTGCCAGCAGTGAACCCGGACAGGGAGGTAACTATGGCTACACCTTC
TRBD1 | TRBJ1-5 | 16 | TRBV7-9 | NA | CASSLGDRLSNQPQHF | TGTGCCAGCAGCTTAGGGGACAGACTTAGCAATCAGCCCCAGCATTTT
NA | TRBJ1-3 | 14 | TRBV5-8 | NA | CASSGGFSGNTIYF | TGTGCCAGCAGCGGCGGGTTCTCTGGAAACACCATATATTTT
NA | TRBJ1-6 | 14 | TRBV27 | NA | CASSSRDNNSPLHF | TGTGCCAGCAGTTCCCGGGACAATAATTCACCCCTCCACTTT
TRBD2 | TRBJ2-5 | 15 | TRBV6-5 | few | CASTPLAGDKETQYF | TGTGCCAGCACTCCCCTAGCGGGAGACAAGGAGACCCAGTACTTC
TRBD1 | TRBJ1-2 | 17 | TRBV4-1 | NA | CASSPNQPDREWYGYTF | TGCGCCAGCAGCCCAAACCAACCGGACAGGGAATGGTATGGCTACACCTTC
NA | TRBJ2-1 | 14 | TRBV2 | NA | CASSGWEGDNEQFF | TGTGCCAGCAGTGGATGGGAGGGGGACAATGAGCAGTTCTTC
NA | TRBJ2-7 | 15 | TRBV25-1 | NA | CASSEFGGYVGEQYF | TGTGCCAGCAGTGAATTTGGGGGGTACGTTGGCGAGCAGTACTTC
NA | TRBJ2-3 | 15 | TRBV18 | NA | CASSPNGGFTDTQYF | TGTGCCAGCTCACCTAACGGGGGATTCACAGATACGCAGTATTTT
TRBD1 | TRBJ1-2 | 13 | TRBV30 | NA | CAWSVGQGMDYTF | TGTGCCTGGAGTGTTGGACAGGGAATGGACTACACCTTC
NA | TRBJ2-3 | 16 | TRBV4-3 | NA | CASSRAAGTSLDTQYF | TGCGCCAGCAGCCGAGCCGCGGGCACTAGCCTGGATACGCAGTATTTT
TRBD2 | TRBJ2-5 | 15 | TRBV6-5 | NA | CASSTSGRAWETQYF | TGTGCCAGCAGTACTAGCGGGAGGGCCTGGGAGACCCAGTACTTC
NA | TRBJ1-5 | 17 | TRBV19 | NA | CASSPLPGQWSNQPQHF | TGTGCCAGTAGTCCTCTCCCCGGACAGTGGAGCAATCAGCCCCAGCATTTT
NA | TRBJ1-1 | 11 | TRBV3-1/TRBV3-2 | NA | CASSRGTEAFF | TGTGCCAGCAGCCGAGGGACTGAAGCTTTCTTT
TRBD1 | TRBJ1-6 | 17 | TRBV7-2 | NA | CASSSAGTGGRNSPLHF | TGTGCCAGCAGCTCCGCCGGGACAGGGGGTAGGAATTCACCCCTCCACTTT
TRBD1 | TRBJ1-1 | 14 | TRBV6-1 | NA | CASSDNRGLTEAFF | TGTGCCAGCAGTGACAACAGGGGGCTCACTGAAGCTTTCTTT
TRBD1 | TRBJ1-6 | 15 | TRBV5-5 | NA | CASSPEGQDYSPLHF | TGTGCCAGCAGCCCCGAGGGACAGGACTATTCACCCCTCCACTTT
NA | TRBJ1-6 | 13 | TRBV30 | NA | CAWNRDEGSPLHF | TGTGCCTGGAACAGGGACGAGGGTTCACCCCTCCACTTT
NA | TRBJ1-4 | 13 | TRBV7-2 | NA | CASSLVQNEKLFF | TGTGCCAGCAGCTTAGTTCAGAATGAAAAACTGTTTTTT
NA | TRBJ2-5 | 10 | TRBV20-1 | few | CSASGETQYF | TGCAGTGCTAGCGGGGAGACCCAGTACTTC
TRBD1 | TRBJ1-5 | 15 | TRBV5-1 | NA | CASSLGTGANQPQHF | TGCGCCAGCAGCTTAGGGACAGGGGCTAATCAGCCCCAGCATTTT
NA | TRBJ1-3 | 16 | TRBV12-2 | few | CASRLPTLDSGNTIYF | TGTGCAAGTCGCCTACCGACACTTGACTCTGGAAACACCATATATTTT
TRBD2 | TRBJ2-5 | 19 | TRBV2 | NA | CASSESSSGGADSGETQYF | TGTGCCAGCAGTGAATCGTCTAGCGGGGGGGCGGATTCCGGGGAGACCCAGTACTTC